Following are 15 T cell receptor beta chains from one sample sequenced in a study of T cells in Graves' hyperthyroidism and ophthalmopathy. Regions amplified from RNA transcripts were the TCR beta CDR3 regions. HTBI primers were used for first-round RT-PCR of the TCR CDR3. MiXCR, run by TCRdb on the multiplex PCR reads, gives a single entry per CDR3 protein. The repertoire holds more than 250,000 distinct CDR3 sequences, with 13% to 15% as singletons. Sequenced material: blood. The receptors derive from a woman between 50 and 59 years old with Graves' hyperthyroidism that later progressed to Graves' ophthalmopathy.

J is TRBJ2-2 and V is TRBV6-1; 7 bases are a match to TRBD1. From germline, CDR1 is MNHNS and CDR2 SASEGT. V was pared by 3 bases and J by 3 bases, with 4 bases of the junction left unmatched. The CDR3 consists of 15 residues. The CDR3, as DNA: TGTGCCAGCAGTGACCGACAGGGCTACACCGGGGAGCTGTTTTTT. This codes for CASSDRQGYTGELFF.

At least ten counts were recorded for this clonotype. This sequence joins TRBV24-1 and TRBJ2-3; D is ambiguous. The germline V gene has CDR1 KGHDR and CDR2 SFDVKD. V shed 1 base and J shed 1 base, with 8 bases lying between them. This CDR3 comprises 15 residues. CDR3 DNA sequence: TGTGCCACCAGTGATTTCCCGACCCGCACAGATACGCAGTATTTT. Protein sequence: CATSDFPTRTDTQYF.

The chain recombines TRBV20-1 with TRBJ2-2; 7 nucleotides align to TRBD2. This CDR3 comprises 14 residues. Germline lookup yields CDR1 DFQATT and CDR2 SNEGSKA (reference sequence). Trimming took 5 bases from V and 5 from J; bases not matched to a gene: 8. CDR3 DNA sequence: TGCAGTGCTCGCGCGGGAGCTACAACCGGGGAGCTGTTTTTT. Its protein product is CSARAGATTGELFF.

This clonotype was seen ten or more times. The rearrangement uses TRBV30 and TRBJ1-3; D is unclear. This CDR3 region has 12 residues. Trimming took 2 bases from V and 4 from J, leaving 6 bases between them. The germline CDR1 and CDR2 sequences are GTSNPN and SVGIG (reference sequence). The chain's CDR3 is CAWSTGGNTIYF. Here the CDR3 DNA reads TGTGCCTGGAGTACTGGCGGAAACACCATATATTTT.

On this clonotype: A much more abundant neighbour one base away suggests this may be a read error. The genes are TRBV11-3 and TRBJ1-4; D possibly corresponds to TRBD1 (5 bases). Trimming stripped 5 bases from V and 8 bases from J, with 12 bases between. The CDR3 has 13 residues. CDR1 is SGHNT and CDR2 is YENEEA in the germline V gene. DNA of the CDR3: TGTGCCAGCAGCCCCAACAGGTCGGAAAAACTGTTTTTT. This encodes CASSPNRSEKLFF.

This clonotype has a handful of counts. The rearrangement uses TRBV12-3 or TRBV12-4 and TRBJ1-4; no firm D call. The CDR3 is made up of 16 amino acids. The germline V and J ends were trimmed by 3 bases and 1 base, with 12 bases remaining between them. The chain's CDR3 is CASSFGRTGTNEKLFF. The CDR3 DNA reads as TGTGCCAGCAGTTTTGGGCGGACGGGAACTAATGAAAAACTGTTTTTT.

The CDR3: CAGGESGSRYEQYF. DNA of the CDR3: TGTGCCGGTGGGGAGAGCGGGAGTAGATACGAGCAGTACTTC. V gene TRBV6-1 combines with J gene TRBJ2-7, with TRBD2 matching 8 bases. The length of the CDR3 is 14 residues. Germline trimming cut 11 bases from V and 4 bases from J; bases unmatched to any gene: 13. Germline V gene data show CDR1 as MNHNS and CDR2 as SASEGT.

In its sample, this clonotype was seen many times. The chain combines TRBV7-9 with TRBJ2-3; D not resolved. Trimming pared 1 base from V and 4 bases from J, leaving 9 bases between. This CDR3 comprises 14 residues. CDR1 and CDR2 from the germline V gene are SEHNR and FQNEAQ (reference sequence). The CDR3 DNA follows: TGTGCCAGCAGCTTAGGTGGGATCGCAGATACGCAGTATTTT. Its protein product is CASSLGGIADTQYF.

As regards this clonotype: This CDR3 fails to terminate in the conserved phenylalanine or tryptophan, so it likely reflects a read error. The rearrangement uses TRBV11-2 and TRBJ1-1; D is possibly TRBD1 (5 bases). The V end lost 5 bases, the J end lost 1 base, and 11 bases lay between the germline ends. The CDR3 is 14 amino acids. In germline, CDR1 is SGHAT, CDR2 FQNNGV. The chain's CDR3 is CASSTLTANTEAFI. CDR3 in DNA: TGTGCCAGCAGCACCCTGACAGCGAACACTGAAGCTTTCATT.

This clonotype turned up a few times. A single base separates this from a much larger clone, so it may be a read error. The rearrangement uses TRBV20-1 and TRBJ2-4; no clear D gene. V dropped 3 bases and J dropped 0 bases, with 12 bases sitting between them. CDR1 DFQATT and CDR2 SNEGSKA come from the germline V gene (reference sequence). The CDR3 length is 15 residues. The CDR3 sequence is CSASLAHAAKNIQYF. The CDR3 DNA reads TGCAGTGCTAGTCTCGCCCACGCAGCCAAAAACATTCAGTACTTC.

This clonotype was observed at least ten times. The chain couples TRBV7-9 to TRBJ1-2; D gene ambiguous. This CDR3 contains 13 residues. Germline assignment: CDR1 SEHNR and CDR2 FQNEAQ (reference sequence). Trimming pared 5 bases from V and 4 bases from J, leaving 11 bases between. CDR3 DNA sequence: TGTGCCAGCAGCCCGGCAGGATCCTATGGCTACACCTTC. Translated, it gives CASSPAGSYGYTF.

The sample holds many counts of this clonotype. This chain links TRBV11-2 with TRBJ1-4; D gene uncertain. CDR1 is SGHAT and CDR2 is FQNNGV in the germline V gene. Deletions cut 0 bases from V and 4 bases from J, with 0 bases between. The CDR3 extends over 12 amino acids. The CDR3 here is CASSLDNEKLFF. CDR3 coding DNA: TGTGCCAGCAGCTTAGATAATGAAAAACTGTTTTTT.

This clonotype was counted only a few times. This chain joins TRBV4-1 and TRBJ2-3; D is possibly TRBD2 (6 bases). Trimming took off 3 bases at V and 4 bases at J, with 17 bases between the two ends. Germline V gene lookup returns CDR1 MGHRA and CDR2 YSYEKL. The CDR3 covers 16 residues. The CDR3 DNA sequence: TGCGCCAGCAGCCACGTCGGCGGGATGGGCTCAGATACGCAGTATTTT. Protein sequence: CASSHVGGMGSDTQYF.

This clonotype was recorded many times. The J gene is TRBJ2-5, the V gene TRBV7-6; D might be TRBD2 (5 bases). The V end lost 1 base, the J end lost 7 bases, and 16 bases lay between the germline ends. Germline V CDR1 and CDR2: SGHVS, FNYEAQ. The CDR3 extends over 15 amino acids. The CDR3 nucleotides are TGTGCCAGCAGCTTAGATCCCCGTTTAGCGACGACCCAGTACTTC. Protein product: CASSLDPRLATTQYF.

This clonotype was picked up many times. The rearrangement joins TRBV5-5 to TRBJ2-2, with 7 bases lining up with TRBD1. The V gene end was trimmed by 2 bases and the J gene end by 3 bases; junction bases not matched to a gene: 7. Germline-derived CDR1 and CDR2 are SGHKS and YYEKEE (reference sequence). The CDR3 sequence is 16 residues long. CDR3 in amino acids: CASSLMGTADTGELFF. The CDR3 DNA reads as TGTGCCAGCAGCTTAATGGGGACAGCGGACACCGGGGAGCTGTTTTTT.